The rows below give T cell receptor beta chains drawn from one sample of a study of T cells in Graves' hyperthyroidism and ophthalmopathy. Each CDR3 protein is one row after TCRdb ran MiXCR on the multiplex PCR reads. The data hold about 600,000 distinct CDR3 sequences, with about 16% observed a single time. What was sequenced was blood. The receptor source for this set is a woman aged 40 to 55 with Graves' ophthalmopathy. Both conserved end residues are part of each CDR3. The order of the fields is D gene, J gene, clone size, V gene, CDR3 protein, CDR3 DNA. The D gene is left open where the match is weak. Rows give clone size only sometimes, using once, few, many, or a class for an expanded clone.

- TRBJ2-7 many TRBV28 CASRVQEGEQYF TGTGCCAGCAGAGTACAGGAGGGCGAGCAGTACTTC
- TRBJ2-6 - TRBV20-1 CSAKGAGANVLTF TGCAGTGCTAAAGGGGCCGGGGCCAACGTCCTGACTTTC
- TRBJ2-3 - TRBV20-1 CSAPQLGAYTDTQYF TGCAGTGCTCCCCAATTAGGGGCTTACACAGATACGCAGTATTTT
- TRBJ1-1 many TRBV11-2 CASSSSFTEAFF TGTGCCAGCAGCTCGTCATTCACTGAAGCTTTCTTT
TRBD2 TRBJ2-3 - TRBV20-1 CSARTSGGGRDTQYF TGCAGTGCCCGGACAAGCGGGGGGGGAAGAGATACGCAGTATTTT
- TRBJ1-2 - TRBV11-2 CASIPAEGGYGYTF TGTGCCAGCATCCCGGCCGAGGGCGGGTATGGCTACACCTTC
- TRBJ1-2 many TRBV11-2 CASSLSQHGTNYGYTF TGTGCCAGCAGCTTATCCCAACATGGTACCAACTATGGCTACACCTTC
- TRBJ2-5 many TRBV7-8 CASMGRPGELQETQYF TGTGCCAGCATGGGCAGACCAGGGGAACTCCAAGAGACCCAGTACTTC
TRBD2 TRBJ2-3 - TRBV11-3 CASSRTSGGRTDTQYF TGTGCCAGCAGCCGGACTAGCGGGGGGCGCACAGATACGCAGTATTTT
TRBD1 TRBJ1-1 many TRBV2 CASRGQGLSEAFF TGTGCCAGCAGGGGACAGGGATTATCTGAAGCTTTCTTT
- TRBJ2-7 many TRBV28 CASSSNGLSYEQYF TGTGCCAGCAGTTCAAATGGGTTATCCTACGAGCAGTACTTC
TRBD1 TRBJ2-4 few TRBV7-2 CASSYSGTGMAKNIQYF TGTGCCAGCAGCTATTCCGGGACAGGGATGGCCAAAAACATTCAGTACTTC
- TRBJ2-3 few TRBV5-1 CASSAIRDGGNTDTQYF TGCGCCAGCAGCGCTATCCGGGACGGAGGGAACACAGATACGCAGTATTTT
- TRBJ1-2 - TRBV12-5 CASGPPWTEDGYTF TGTGCTAGTGGTCCCCCCTGGACAGAGGATGGCTACACCTTC
- TRBJ1-2 few TRBV11-2 CASSSTSGYTF TGTGCCAGCAGCTCCACGAGTGGCTACACCTTC
TRBD1 TRBJ1-1 many TRBV20-1 CSARDPGQGEAFF TGCAGTGCTAGAGATCCAGGACAGGGTGAAGCTTTCTTT
- TRBJ2-7 few TRBV2 CASSERGHYTYEQYF TGTGCCAGCAGTGAACGGGGCCACTACACCTACGAGCAGTACTTC